This TCR beta chain is from a study of T cell repertoires in cytomegalovirus infection (dated by TCRdb to the late 2010s). Study-level background: Donor HLA type was relevant to the analysis, because carriage of CMV infection together with the matching HLA type was indicated by public TCR beta signatures.

Notes on this clonotype: There is no known antigen for this receptor. No much larger clonotype is one base removed from it; base qualities were not supplied.

General conclusions and limits of the study: The ex vivo response was dominated by HLA-C-restricted CMV-specific TCR beta clonotypes, which also provided the single most frequent clonotype in two of eight donors. Carriers of CMV infection plus the relevant HLA type were discriminated by the cumulative frequency of public TCR beta family members in the study cohort and in an independent roughly 320-donor cohort.

Data came from an Illumina HiSeq 1500. The public sequencing data were trimmed at Q25 with fastp and processed into clonotypes with MiXCR by TCRdb, which kept only in-frame beta chains. Rows are combined by CDR3 protein, so each entry shows the most common genes and DNA. In all, the sample holds about 360,000 distinct CDR3 sequences, and around a sixth of those were seen once. The ten largest clones capture approximately 10% of the sample. CDR1 and CDR2 (SGHAT, FQNNGV) derive from the germline V gene. V gives up 1 base and J gives up 0 bases, and the segment between their germline ends measures 16 bases. From cysteine to phenylalanine, the CDR3 is 17 amino acids long. Only the CDR3 region is kept as DNA, spanning 51 bases read in frame from base 1.

The sequencing sample was made of PBMCs. The V and J segments used are TRBV11-2 and TRBJ2-7, with a weak D call of TRBD2 (7 bases match). The source of this sequence is a human donor in good health (CMV status not recorded). Some clones in this sample may be carry-over from other donors' samples. The base sequence is TGTGCCAGCAGCTTAGGCCCAGGGAGGGGGGGCTCCTACGAGCAGTACTTC. Translated, it gives CASSLGPGRGGSYEQYF.